The present T cell receptor beta chain was sequenced within a study of blood T cell repertoires in COVID-19. Study overall: Italy, Spain and the United States were the sources of the convalescent and acute COVID-19 samples. The cDNA or gDNA used as material had been derived from T cells, B-cell-depleted T cells, or PBMCs.

It was during active infection that Seattle patients were enrolled and then longitudinally followed. CDR1 is SGHVS, CDR2 FQNEAQ, per germline. This CDR3 region has 13 residues. V lost 4 bases, J lost 5 bases, and 11 bases lay in between. In the original workflow: How many nucleated cells were present was estimated from reference gene primer amplification. The data were produced by immunoSEQ multiplex PCR, yet TCRdb's version contains in-frame clones alone and is incomplete. D and trimming come from the DNA, and the V and J calls and clone size come from that table. In the table there are about 260,000 clones, 85% to 90% of which are singletons.

The receptor was derived from a woman in her sixties or seventies with COVID-19, enrolled during active disease. The sequenced sample consisted of peripheral blood. The gene calls are TRBV7-8 and TRBJ1-1; D is unresolved. The CDR3, as DNA: TGTGCCAGCAGCTCGGGAGCTGGAACTGAAGCTTTCTTT. It codes for CASSSGAGTEAFF.